The 13 T cell receptor beta chains reported below all come from one sample, sequenced in a study of CD8 T cells in ankylosing spondylitis. One entry per CDR3 protein, called by TCRdb with MiXCR from the 5' RACE reads. The sample has 200,000 to 250,000 distinct CDR3 sequences, approximately 12% seen once. Sequences were obtained from blood, either unsorted or a sorted T cell fraction (not recorded which). All receptors derive from a male donor with ankylosing spondylitis or in good health (not recorded which).

This clonotype showed up many times. This chain uses TRBV12-3 or TRBV12-4 with TRBJ1-4; TRBD1 aligns across 7 bases. The trim removed 2 bases at V and 7 bases at J, leaving 4 bases unmatched. The CDR3 has 14 amino acids. CDR3 DNA: TGTGCCAGCAGTTTATTAGGGGGCGGTGAAAAACTGTTTTTT. It yields the protein CASSLLGGGEKLFF.

Only a few counts were recorded for this clonotype. The rearrangement joins TRBV29-1 to TRBJ1-1; 8 nucleotides match TRBD1. The CDR3 loop spans 15 amino acids. The junction had 14 bases not matched to a gene; V was cut back by 0 bases and J by 11 bases. The V gene's germline CDR1 is SQVTM and CDR2 ANQGSEA. CDR3 in amino acids: CSVEERIRGPEMAFF. CDR3 bases: TGCAGCGTTGAAGAAAGGATCAGGGGGCCTGAGATGGCTTTCTTT.

This clonotype was seen once. V gene TRBV18 combines with J gene TRBJ1-2, with D maybe TRBD1 (5 bases). This CDR3 comprises 13 residues. Trimming took 5 bases from V and 3 from J, leaving 10 bases between them. Germline CDR1 and CDR2: KGHSH and LQKENI. CDR3 region: CASSDGTDYGYTF. The DNA for the CDR3 is TGTGCCAGCTCAGACGGGACGGACTATGGCTACACCTTC.

There are many counts of this clonotype. The chain's CDR3 is CASSSLALYEQYF. The CDR3 DNA is TGTGCCAGCAGTTCACTAGCGCTCTACGAGCAGTACTTC. V is TRBV12-3 or TRBV12-4 and J is TRBJ2-7; 7 nucleotides line up with TRBD2. J gave up 3 bases and V 4 bases, and 3 bases lay outside the gene matches. The CDR3 runs 13 residues.

The chain has TRBV5-1 and TRBJ2-7; 7 bases map to TRBD2. From germline, CDR1 is SGHRS and CDR2 YFSETQ. V lost 0 bases, J lost 5 bases, and 8 bases stayed unmatched. The CDR3 runs to 15 residues. CDR3 in amino acids: CASSLVAGEAHEQYF. In DNA form, the CDR3 reads TGCGCCAGCAGCTTGGTTGCGGGAGAGGCCCACGAGCAGTACTTC. Supplemented by reference TRBV5-1 and TRBJ2-7, the full variable domain reads KAGVTQTPRYLIKTRGQQVTLSCSPISGHRSVSWYQQTPGQGLQFLFEYFSETQRNKGNFPGRFSGRQFSNSRSEMNVSTLELGDSALYLCASSLVAGEAHEQYFGPGTRLTVT.

This clonotype was recorded a few times. The genes are TRBV7-2 and TRBJ2-2; D gene ambiguous. Germline loops: CDR1 SGHTA, CDR2 FQGNSA. With 4 bases removed from V and 5 bases from J, the gap between germline ends came to 17 bases. The CDR3 has 16 amino acids. The CDR3 DNA reads as TGTGCCAGCAGCTCACCCGTAGGGATCCGTACCGGGGAGCTGTTTTTT. This gives the protein CASSSPVGIRTGELFF.

A single count supports this clonotype. This chain uses TRBV28 with TRBJ2-7; D gene ambiguous. Germline CDR1 is MDHEN and CDR2 is SYDVKM. The CDR3 has 14 amino acids. Trimming shortened V by 0 bases and J by 5 bases, and 11 bases separated the two germline ends. The DNA of the CDR3 is TGTGCCAGCAGTTTATGGACCAATTCTCACGAGCAGTACTTC. Translated, it gives CASSLWTNSHEQYF.

This clonotype appeared many times. The rearrangement links TRBV7-8 to TRBJ1-5; the D is unclear. The V end was cut by 0 bases, the J end by 4 bases, with 16 bases between. The CDR3 consists of 17 residues. Germline CDR1 reads SGHVS; CDR2 reads FQNEAQ. The CDR3 here is CASSLAYRIGLNQPQHF. CDR3 sequence (DNA): TGTGCCAGCAGCTTAGCGTATCGAATAGGGTTGAATCAGCCCCAGCATTTT.

There are many counts of this clonotype. The chain joins TRBV6-5 to TRBJ2-7; the D is unclear. The V gene's germline CDR1 is MNHEY and CDR2 SVGAGI. Trimming cost V 1 base and J 0 bases, with 7 bases left between them. The CDR3 totals 14 residues. The CDR3 here is CASSYFPGSYEQYF. In DNA form, the CDR3 reads TGTGCCAGCAGTTACTTTCCAGGCTCCTACGAGCAGTACTTC.

The table lists this clonotype with a few counts. The rearrangement joins TRBV14 to TRBJ2-1, with D unclear. This CDR3 spans 17 amino acids. V was cut by 0 bases and J by 6 bases, with 18 bases left in between. Germline V gives CDR1 SGHDN, CDR2 FVKESK. CDR3 amino acids: CASSQDRRVDPSNEQFF. As DNA, the CDR3 is TGTGCCAGCAGCCAAGATCGACGGGTTGATCCCTCCAATGAGCAGTTCTTC.

V usage is TRBV7-9 and J usage is TRBJ1-1; D ambiguous. Trimming cost V 5 bases and J 3 bases, with 16 bases left between them. Germline CDR1 and CDR2: SEHNR and FQNEAQ (reference sequence). The CDR3 sequence is 15 residues long. The DNA for the CDR3 is TGTGCCAGCAGCCAAGAGGCGGCATTTGACACTGAAGCTTTCTTT. Translation gives CASSQEAAFDTEAFF.

This clonotype was found many times. J is TRBJ1-1 and V is TRBV6-5; tentatively, D is TRBD1 (5 bases). The germline V and J ends were trimmed by 3 bases and 1 base, with 15 bases remaining between them. Germline CDR1 reads MNHEY; CDR2 reads SVGAGI. There are 16 residues in the CDR3. The chain's CDR3 is CASSYLFTGGNTEAFF. The CDR3 DNA reads as TGTGCCAGCAGTTATCTTTTTACTGGGGGGAACACTGAAGCTTTCTTT.

This clonotype was detected ten times or more. This chain connects TRBV27 to TRBJ2-3; D unresolved. The V end was cut by 2 bases, the J end by 4 bases, with 4 bases between. This CDR3 region has 12 residues. CDR1 is MNHEY and CDR2 is SMNVEV in the germline V gene (reference sequence). This CDR3 is CASSLDPDTQYF. The DNA for the CDR3 is TGTGCCAGCAGTTTAGATCCAGATACGCAGTATTTT.